This passage covers 14 T cell receptor beta chains from one sample sequenced in a study of shared clonotypes between healthy human individuals. Libraries were prepared by immunoSEQ multiplex PCR; TCRdb keeps only in-frame clonotypes and omits some of them. The table has 2,100,000 or so clones, around 95% seen once; the top ten hold over 0.1%. The sample was naive CD4+ T cells sorted from blood. Stated subset: CD45RA+ positively selected. The receptors here all came from a man between 18 and 29 years old in good health.

The CDR3, as DNA: TGTGCCAGCAGCTTGTGGCAGGGGCCGTACGAGCAGTACTTC. It encodes CASSLWQGPYEQYF. This sequence joins TRBV5-6 and TRBJ2-7, with D perhaps matching TRBD1 (6 bases). Trimming stripped 1 base from V and 4 bases from J, with 12 bases between. CDR3 length equals 14 residues. Germline CDR1 SGHDT, CDR2 YYEEEE.

This chain links TRBV6-1 with TRBJ2-2; D unresolved. CDR1 MNHNS and CDR2 SASEGT come from the germline V gene. This CDR3 is built from 15 residues. Trimming removed 4 bases from V and 6 bases from J, with 15 bases in between. The CDR3 here is CASSAREGFPGELFF. The CDR3 DNA reads TGTGCCAGCAGTGCCCGCGAAGGATTTCCCGGGGAGCTGTTTTTT.

Concerning this clone: Additional DNA sequences in this sample encode the identical CDR3. The genes are TRBV2 and TRBJ1-6; D is ambiguous. Germline assignment: CDR1 SNHLY and CDR2 FYNNEI. Trimming pared 4 bases from V and 7 bases from J, leaving 5 bases between. The CDR3 loop spans 12 amino acids. The CDR3 reads CASSAGNSPLHF. CDR3 nucleotides: TGTGCCAGCAGTGCCGGAAATTCACCCCTCCACTTT.

The J gene is TRBJ2-7, the V gene TRBV10-3; D could derive from TRBD1 or TRBD2 (7 bases each). The CDR3 is 15 residues long. V gave up 0 bases and J gave up 3 bases, with 12 bases separating them. The germline CDR1 and CDR2 sequences are ENHRY and SYGVKD. CDR3 amino acids: CAISESAGGDYEQYF. CDR3 nucleotide sequence: TGTGCCATCAGTGAGTCGGCAGGGGGGGACTACGAGCAGTACTTC.

A note on this clone: Other nucleotide sequences in the sample specify the same CDR3. The CDR3 loop reads CASSVDPGTNYGYTF. DNA of the CDR3: TGTGCCAGCAGCGTAGACCCGGGGACCAACTATGGCTACACCTTC. V is TRBV9 and J is TRBJ1-2; a weak D match, TRBD1 (5 bases). V lost 0 bases, J lost 2 bases, and 11 bases lay in between. CDR1 and CDR2 from the germline V gene are SGDLS and YYNGEE. This CDR3 comprises 15 residues.

V usage is TRBV19 and J usage is TRBJ1-5; 9 nucleotides line up with TRBD1. This CDR3 has 17 amino acids. CDR1 and CDR2 from the germline V gene are LNHDA and SQIVND (reference sequence). After removal of 9 bases from V and 7 bases from J, the junction contained 19 bases not matched to a gene. The CDR3 here is CASKPITTGGLLQPQHF. The DNA of the CDR3 is TGTGCCAGCAAGCCAATTACGACAGGGGGACTTTTGCAGCCCCAGCATTTT.

The chain links TRBV30 to TRBJ2-7; D gene uncertain. Germline CDR1 is GTSNPN and CDR2 is SVGIG (reference sequence). The V gene lost 2 bases and the J gene lost 7 bases, with 27 bases spanning the gap. The CDR3 totals 17 residues. The CDR3 DNA reads as TGTGCCTGGAGTAGCCAACGCACCAATACCGGGCCGAGGGAGCAGTACTTC. Translation gives CAWSSQRTNTGPREQYF.

CDR3 loop: CASRQGSGNTIYF. Here the CDR3 DNA reads TGCGCCAGCAGACAGGGAAGCGGAAACACCATATATTTT. The gene calls are TRBV10-2 and TRBJ1-3; tentative D call: TRBD1 (6 bases). Trimming shortened V by 6 bases and J by 4 bases, and 10 bases separated the two germline ends. CDR3 length: 13 residues. The germline CDR1 and CDR2 sequences are WSHSY and SAAADI.

The chain links TRBV6-1 to TRBJ2-5; D unresolved. Germline assignment: CDR1 MNHNS and CDR2 SASEGT. CDR3 length equals 13 residues. V was shortened by 0 bases and J by 13 bases, with 15 bases between the two germline ends. The CDR3 DNA reads as TGTGCCAGCAGTGAAGCGTTGGCCTCAAATCGGTACTTC. It codes for CASSEALASNRYF.

J is TRBJ1-1 and V is TRBV5-4; D is ambiguous. The CDR3 consists of 14 residues. V was trimmed by 3 bases and J by 1 base, leaving 10 bases between them. In germline, CDR1 is SGHNT, CDR2 YYREEE (reference sequence). CDR3 sequence reads: CASSSKGPNTEAFF. DNA of the CDR3: TGTGCCAGCAGCTCAAAAGGGCCGAACACTGAAGCTTTCTTT.

The chain joins TRBV5-4 to TRBJ1-6; D ambiguous. CDR1 is SGHNT and CDR2 is YYREEE in the germline V gene (reference sequence). Trimming shortened V by 0 bases and J by 14 bases, and 18 bases separated the two germline ends. The CDR3 has 15 amino acids. CDR3 DNA: TGTGCCAGCAGCTTGGCCGGCGGCGGATCGGTATCCCTCCACTTT. Residues: CASSLAGGGSVSLHF.

As regards this clone: The same CDR3 can be traced to other DNA sequences in this sample. This chain uses TRBV27 with TRBJ2-1; 8 bases are a match to TRBD2. The germline V gene encodes CDR1 MNHEY and CDR2 SMNVEV (reference sequence). V dropped 3 bases and J dropped 4; count of bases not matched to a gene: 5. The CDR3 extends over 15 amino acids. CDR3 nucleotide sequence: TGTGCCAGCAGTTTGCCGGGACTAGGTTACAATGAGCAGTTCTTC. The encoded protein is CASSLPGLGYNEQFF.

The V call is TRBV5-4, the J call TRBJ2-7; 14 nucleotides agree with TRBD2. V shed 3 bases and J 1 base; nucleotides not matched to a gene: 3. The length of the CDR3 is 16 residues. Germline values: CDR1 SGHNT, CDR2 YYREEE (reference sequence). CDR3 loop: CASSSGLAGGSYEQYF. The CDR3 DNA is TGTGCCAGCAGCTCAGGACTAGCGGGAGGATCCTACGAGCAGTACTTC.

The chain recombines TRBV5-6 with TRBJ2-7; perhaps D is TRBD1 or TRBD2 (6 bases each). Trimming removed 2 bases from V and 4 bases from J, with 10 bases in between. The CDR3 loop spans 13 amino acids. Germline-derived CDR1 and CDR2 are SGHDT and YYEEEE. The CDR3 spells CASSFGGWYEQYF. CDR3 DNA sequence: TGTGCCAGCAGCTTCGGGGGCTGGTACGAGCAGTACTTC. The complete variable domain, with remaining parts taken from reference TRBV5-6 and TRBJ2-7, reads DAGVTQSPTHLIKTRGQQVTLRCSPKSGHDTVSWYQQALGQGPQFIFQYYEEEERQRGNFPDRFSGHQFPNYSSELNVNALLLGDSALYLCASSFGGWYEQYFGPGTRLTVT.